This TCR beta chain was sequenced for a study of T cells in Graves' hyperthyroidism and ophthalmopathy. Germline lookup yields CDR1 SGHRS and CDR2 YFSETQ. This CDR3 region has 14 residues. Trimming stripped 4 bases from V and 3 bases from J, with 10 bases between. Researchers defined stable Graves' hyperthyroidism as no ophthalmopathy progression within 18 months. PBMCs stemmed from 8.5 to 10 ml fresh peripheral blood. Whole-study results and caveats: Using 13 V-J features, a model discriminated ophthalmopathy from stable hyperthyroidism. Most thyroid-expanded clonotypes above 0.001 were also found in blood.

This clonotype showed up many times. Its antigen remains unknown. RNA transcripts gave rise to amplified TCR beta CDR3 regions. When the TCR CDR3 underwent first-round RT-PCR, the HTBI primer set was used. TCRdb redid the calling of the multiplex PCR reads with MiXCR, one entry per CDR3 protein. Here the sample spans 500,000 to 550,000 distinct CDR3 sequences, about a fifth being singletons. This chain links TRBV5-1 with TRBJ2-2; tentative D call: TRBD1 (6 bases). This TCR came from a man aged 18 to 29 with Graves' hyperthyroidism. Specimen: blood. The CDR3 nucleotides read TGCGCCAGCAGCCCACAGGGTGACACCGGGGAGCTGTTTTTT. Residues: CASSPQGDTGELFF.